This T cell receptor (beta chain) is drawn from a study of cytotoxic CD8 clonotypes in ibrutinib-treated CLL. Profiling relied on immunoSEQ multiplex PCR, and the TCRdb table lists in-frame clones only, not all of them. This table has about 140,000 clones, around 82% appearing once. In germline, CDR1 is MDHEN, CDR2 SYDVKM. This CDR3 region has 15 residues. The V and J ends lost 4 bases and 13 bases respectively, with 20 bases between them. J is TRBJ1-6 and V is TRBV28; D not resolved. The receptor's source is a human donor with chronic lymphocytic leukemia. Sequences were derived from PBMCs, sampled after 36 months of ibrutinib treatment. CDR3 sequence reads: CASSYGRAIRAPLHF. The CDR3, as DNA: TGTGCCAGCAGTTATGGGCGGGCGATAAGGGCCCCCCTCCACTTT.